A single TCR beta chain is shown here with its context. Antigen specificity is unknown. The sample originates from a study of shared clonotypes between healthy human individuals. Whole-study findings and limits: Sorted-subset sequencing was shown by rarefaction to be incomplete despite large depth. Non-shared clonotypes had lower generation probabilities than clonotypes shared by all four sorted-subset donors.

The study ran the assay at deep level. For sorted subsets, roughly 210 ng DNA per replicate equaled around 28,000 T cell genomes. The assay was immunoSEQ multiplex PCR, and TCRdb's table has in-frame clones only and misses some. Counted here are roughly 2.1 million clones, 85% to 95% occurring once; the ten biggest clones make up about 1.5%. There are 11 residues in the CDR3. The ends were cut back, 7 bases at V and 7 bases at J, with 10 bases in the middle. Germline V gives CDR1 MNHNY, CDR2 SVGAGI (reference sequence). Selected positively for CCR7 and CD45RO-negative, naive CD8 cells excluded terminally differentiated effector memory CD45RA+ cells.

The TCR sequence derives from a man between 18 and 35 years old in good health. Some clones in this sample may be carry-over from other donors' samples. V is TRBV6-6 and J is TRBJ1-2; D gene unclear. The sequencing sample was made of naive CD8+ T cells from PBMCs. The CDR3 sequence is CASIKGSGYTF. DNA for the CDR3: TGTGCCAGCATAAAGGGCTCTGGCTACACCTTC.